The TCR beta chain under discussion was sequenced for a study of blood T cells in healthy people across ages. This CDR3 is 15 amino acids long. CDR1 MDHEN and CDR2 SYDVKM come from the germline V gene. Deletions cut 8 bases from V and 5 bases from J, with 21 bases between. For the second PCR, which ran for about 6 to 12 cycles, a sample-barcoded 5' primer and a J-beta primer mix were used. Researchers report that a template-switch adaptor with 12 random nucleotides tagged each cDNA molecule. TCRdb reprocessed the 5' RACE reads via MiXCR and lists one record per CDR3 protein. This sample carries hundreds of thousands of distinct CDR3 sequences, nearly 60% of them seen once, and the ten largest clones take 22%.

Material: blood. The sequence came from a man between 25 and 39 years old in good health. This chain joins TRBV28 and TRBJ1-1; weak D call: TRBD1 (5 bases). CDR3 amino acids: CASGPPRGRETEAFF. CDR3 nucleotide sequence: TGTGCCAGCGGGCCTCCCCGGGGCCGGGAGACTGAAGCTTTCTTT.